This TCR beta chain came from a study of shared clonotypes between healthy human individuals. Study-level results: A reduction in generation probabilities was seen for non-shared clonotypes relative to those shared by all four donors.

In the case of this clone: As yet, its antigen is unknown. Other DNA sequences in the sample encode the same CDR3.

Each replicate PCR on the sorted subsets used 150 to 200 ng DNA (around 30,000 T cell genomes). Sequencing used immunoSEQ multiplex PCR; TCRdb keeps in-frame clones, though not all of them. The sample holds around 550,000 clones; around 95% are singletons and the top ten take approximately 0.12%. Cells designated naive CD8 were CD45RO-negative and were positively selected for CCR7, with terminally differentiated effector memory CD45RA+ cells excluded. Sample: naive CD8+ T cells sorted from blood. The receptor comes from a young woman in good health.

The CDR3 reads CASSDSSGSYNEQFF. The CDR3 nucleotides are TGTGCCAGCAGTGACTCGAGCGGCTCCTACAATGAGCAGTTCTTC. V is TRBV6-4 and J is TRBJ2-1, with D maybe TRBD2 (5 bases). The CDR3 runs 15 residues. V gave up 0 bases and J gave up 0 bases, with 6 bases separating them. Germline V lookup: CDR1 MRHNA, CDR2 SNTAGT.